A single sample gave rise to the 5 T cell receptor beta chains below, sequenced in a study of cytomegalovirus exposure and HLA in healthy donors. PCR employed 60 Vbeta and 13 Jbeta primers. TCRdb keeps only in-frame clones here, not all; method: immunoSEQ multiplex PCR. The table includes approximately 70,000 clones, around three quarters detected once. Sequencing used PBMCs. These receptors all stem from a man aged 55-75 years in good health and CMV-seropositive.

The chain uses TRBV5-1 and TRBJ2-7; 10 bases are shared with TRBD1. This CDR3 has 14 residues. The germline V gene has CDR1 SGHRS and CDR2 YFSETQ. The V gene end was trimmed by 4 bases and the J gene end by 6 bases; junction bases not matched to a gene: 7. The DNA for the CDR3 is TGCGCCAGCAGCCAAGGACAGGGGGTAGCCGAGCAGTACTTC. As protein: CASSQGQGVAEQYF. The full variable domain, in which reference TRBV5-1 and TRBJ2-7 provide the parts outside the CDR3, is KAGVTQTPRYLIKTRGQQVTLSCSPISGHRSVSWYQQTPGQGLQFLFEYFSETQRNKGNFPGRFSGRQFSNSRSEMNVSTLELGDSALYLCASSQGQGVAEQYFGPGTRLTVT.

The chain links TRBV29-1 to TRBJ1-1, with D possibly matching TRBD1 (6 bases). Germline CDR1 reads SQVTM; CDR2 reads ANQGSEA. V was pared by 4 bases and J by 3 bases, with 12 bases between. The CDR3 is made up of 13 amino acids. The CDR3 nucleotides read TGCAGCGTTGCCCAGGGGTTGGACACTGAAGCTTTCTTT. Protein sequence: CSVAQGLDTEAFF.

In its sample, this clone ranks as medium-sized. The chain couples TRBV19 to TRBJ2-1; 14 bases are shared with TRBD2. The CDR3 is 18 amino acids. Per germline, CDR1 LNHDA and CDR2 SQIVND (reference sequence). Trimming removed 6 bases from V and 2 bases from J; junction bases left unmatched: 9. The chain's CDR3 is CASRTSGRAGSPYNEQFF. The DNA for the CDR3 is TGTGCCAGTAGGACTAGCGGGAGGGCCGGGTCTCCCTACAATGAGCAGTTCTTC. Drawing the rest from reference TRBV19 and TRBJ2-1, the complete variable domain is DGGITQSPKYLFRKEGQNVTLSCEQNLNHDAMYWYRQDPGQGLRLIYYSQIVNDFQKGDIAEGYSVSREKKESFPLTVTSAQKNPTAFYLCASRTSGRAGSPYNEQFFGPGTRLTVL.

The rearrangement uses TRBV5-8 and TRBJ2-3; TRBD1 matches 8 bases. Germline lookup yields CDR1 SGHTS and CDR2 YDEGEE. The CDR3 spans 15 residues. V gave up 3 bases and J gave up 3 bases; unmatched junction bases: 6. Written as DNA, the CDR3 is TGTGCCAGCAGCTGGACGGACAGGGAAACAGATACGCAGTATTTT. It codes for CASSWTDRETDTQYF.

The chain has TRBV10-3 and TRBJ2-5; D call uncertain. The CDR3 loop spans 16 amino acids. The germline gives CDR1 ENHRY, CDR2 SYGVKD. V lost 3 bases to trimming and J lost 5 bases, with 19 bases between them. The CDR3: CAISDSIPRGGETQYF. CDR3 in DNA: TGTGCCATCAGTGACTCCATACCCCGAGGTGGGGAGACCCAGTACTTC.